The rows below give T cell receptor beta chains drawn from one sample of a study of blood T cells in healthy people across ages. TCRdb processed the 5' RACE reads anew with MiXCR; each CDR3 protein has one entry. Of over 600,000 distinct CDR3 sequences detected, roughly 43% appear once; the ten largest clones hold around 30%. The sequenced material came from blood. The receptors originated from an elderly man in good health. Each CDR3 is given without its conserved first and last residue.

CDR3,V,J
AISEAGAQETQY,TRBV6-6,TRBJ2-5
ASSLLTWRTAQETQY,TRBV5-5,TRBJ2-5
ASSTNQGADGYT,TRBV7-2,TRBJ1-2
ACPGTGDTEAF,TRBV30,TRBJ1-1
SVEKKPQAGTPGNTIY,TRBV29-1,TRBJ1-3
ASSQDRGGGYT,TRBV4-3,TRBJ1-2
ASSSDRAQPQH,TRBV12-3/TRBV12-4,TRBJ1-5
ASSPDTLRDEQF,TRBV6-4,TRBJ2-1
ASSQDPLAGWSGANVLT,TRBV4-3,TRBJ2-6
ASSKIQGHEQF,TRBV6-2/TRBV6-3,TRBJ2-1
ASRLDSTDTQY,TRBV6-2/TRBV6-3,TRBJ2-3
ASSLRVSGSYNGQF,TRBV5-5,TRBJ2-1
ASSRGVIGAYNEQF,TRBV4-3,TRBJ2-1
ASSPDSGRAETQY,TRBV6-2/TRBV6-3,TRBJ2-5
ASSLDIPSGIRTDTQY,TRBV7-2,TRBJ2-3
ASSQVGPRGNYGYT,TRBV4-3,TRBJ1-2
ASSSDRLSYNEQF,TRBV27,TRBJ2-1
SARLHRDRVPEAF,TRBV20-1,TRBJ1-1
ASGPWGDNNEQF,TRBV27,TRBJ2-1
ASSEFFNEQF,TRBV6-1,TRBJ2-1
ASSQSLPAGRTEAF,TRBV4-3,TRBJ1-1
ACVLTGIWGELF,TRBV30,TRBJ2-2
ASSVSGQGDIQY,TRBV7-8,TRBJ2-4
AMRGQSNNEQF,TRBV10-3,TRBJ2-1
SARDLRSGHYDQY,TRBV20-1,TRBJ2-5
ASSSGQGDSGANVLT,TRBV6-2/TRBV6-3,TRBJ2-6
ASSWTSGIDGEQF,TRBV5-4,TRBJ2-1
ASSLFKATLNYGYT,TRBV28,TRBJ1-2
ASSPAEAF,TRBV7-9,TRBJ1-1
ASSLRGRGTEAF,TRBV27,TRBJ1-1
AISVEGLETQY,TRBV10-3,TRBJ2-5
ASSLGDSSYNEQY,TRBV5-1,NA
ASTPQGLLENIQY,TRBV2,TRBJ2-4
ASSPPGTNTQY,TRBV28,TRBJ2-3
ASSFRSSGSAGELF,TRBV12-3/TRBV12-4,TRBJ2-2
ASNTGTGGFDTQY,TRBV28,TRBJ2-3
SAALEDTQY,TRBV20-1,TRBJ2-3
ASSESANTEAF,TRBV10-1,TRBJ1-1
SAREGVNEQF,TRBV20-1,TRBJ2-1
ARSYHSGLAKNIQY,TRBV6-2/TRBV6-3,TRBJ2-4
ASSEDRGGGYT,TRBV6-1,TRBJ1-2
ASSLVAAGGPQDTQY,TRBV5-1,TRBJ2-3
ASSYPGQITYEQY,TRBV5-6,TRBJ2-7
ASKWTGDATEAF,TRBV2,TRBJ1-1
ASRQGLNSNQPQH,TRBV7-2,TRBJ1-5
AGSITGGAGTDTQY,TRBV5-1,TRBJ2-3
ASSEDRGEKLF,TRBV6-1,TRBJ1-4
SARTGQPVFDEQY,TRBV20-1,TRBJ2-7
SARDGALRNEQF,TRBV20-1,TRBJ2-1
ASSQGQPLSNQPQH,TRBV3-1,TRBJ1-5
ASSSLGGGYEQY,TRBV12-3/TRBV12-4,TRBJ2-7
ASSLSVTDTQY,TRBV7-6,TRBJ2-3
SPLTGKSDTQY,TRBV20-1,TRBJ2-3
ASSPREGNLDEQY,TRBV9,TRBJ2-7
ASKSTGETQY,TRBV28,TRBJ2-5
ATVGLAGVDTQY,TRBV10-3,TRBJ2-3
ASSSGSGDEQF,TRBV7-7,TRBJ2-1
AISLQGDPPLH,TRBV6-6,TRBJ1-6
AISEPTHGTDTQY,TRBV10-3,TRBJ2-3